The clone carrying this T cell receptor (beta chain) was detected a few times. Its cognate antigen is unknown. This specimen belongs to a study of vaccination and CD4 T cells after COVID-19. Study-wide background: Post-diagnosis, post-COVID samples were collected after a median 101 days, ranging 35 to 161.

With the Oncomine TCR Beta short-read assay, DNA from cultured CD4+ T cells was sequenced. In TCRdb, the PCR reads were re-called with MiXCR into one record per CDR3 protein. Of approximately 22,000 distinct CDR3 sequences in the sample, 35% to 40% were seen once. With V trimmed by 7 bases and J by 7 bases, 19 bases remained unmatched. From germline, CDR1 is MNHNS and CDR2 SASEGT. The CDR3 has 19 amino acids. As for treatment: 10-day PBMC culture with coronavirus spike peptide pools or control peptides (ViraFEST assay). This chain joins TRBV6-1 and TRBJ2-3, with 14 nucleotides matching TRBD2. This sample comprised CD4+ T cells from blood, cultured in vitro, obtained before SARS-CoV-2 vaccination. The source of this sequence is a human donor who received a COVID-19 vaccine. The CDR3 reads CASTLGLAGGLKRKYTQYF. The CDR3 coding sequence is TGTGCCAGCACTCTAGGACTAGCGGGGGGCCTCAAGAGAAAATATACGCAGTATTTT.